This T cell receptor beta chain is drawn from a study of shared T cell receptors in the human thymus. The assay was immunoSEQ multiplex PCR, and TCRdb's table has in-frame clones only and misses some. The data show more than 550,000 clones, around 87% seen once. Trimming removed 4 bases at V and 0 bases at J, with 26 bases between. This CDR3 comprises 19 residues. Per the germline V gene, CDR1 is SGHTS and CDR2 is YDEGEE. Separately, the same data were catalogued under a study of human thymus T cells.

This TCR derives from a boy under two years old with a congenital heart defect. V gene TRBV5-8 combines with J gene TRBJ2-7; D might be TRBD1 (6 bases). The sequenced material came from thymocytes. The CDR3 is CASSQINITRTVTSYEQYF. In nucleotides, the CDR3 is TGTGCCAGCAGCCAAATAAACATTACCAGGACAGTAACCTCCTACGAGCAGTACTTC.